The 20 T cell receptor beta chains in this list originate from one sample, sequenced in a study of control samples from healthy donors and cancer patients. Assay: immunoSEQ multiplex PCR; the TCRdb copy retains only in-frame clones and omits some. The data hold 100,000 to 150,000 clones, with 90% observed a single time. Sequenced input: blood. These TCRs come from a man younger than 30 in good health.

This clone has more than one count but fewer than ten. This rearrangement joins TRBV27 to TRBJ2-5; D gene uncertain. V dropped 0 bases and J dropped 4 bases, with 12 bases sitting between them. There are 15 residues in the CDR3. In germline, CDR1 is MNHEY, CDR2 SMNVEV (reference sequence). The CDR3 DNA reads as TGTGCCAGCAGTTTATCGAGGCTGAGCCGAGAGACCCAGTACTTC. Amino acid sequence: CASSLSRLSRETQYF.

The genes are TRBV7-9 and TRBJ1-1, with D tentatively TRBD1 (6 bases). This CDR3 region has 16 residues. Trimming took off 2 bases at V and 3 bases at J, with 16 bases between the two ends. Germline CDR1 SEHNR, CDR2 FQNEAQ (reference sequence). CDR3 DNA: TGTGCCAGCAGCTTACGAGGAACAGGGAGAGACACTGAAGCTTTCTTT. Encoded protein: CASSLRGTGRDTEAFF.

The chain carries TRBV18 and TRBJ2-5; TRBD2 matches at 14 bases. V lost 0 bases, J lost 4 bases, and 4 bases stayed unmatched. The CDR3 runs to 17 residues. Germline CDR1 KGHSH, CDR2 LQKENI. The CDR3 spells CASSPPGLAGASETQYF. DNA for the CDR3: TGTGCCAGCTCACCACCGGGACTAGCGGGAGCATCAGAGACCCAGTACTTC.

CDR3 in DNA: TGTGCCAGCAGTTTATCCGGGACAGGGGGTTATGGCTACACCTTC. Its protein product is CASSLSGTGGYGYTF. This chain links TRBV28 with TRBJ1-2; 11 bases line up with TRBD1. This CDR3 contains 15 residues. J was trimmed by 5 bases and V by 1 base; bases with no gene match: 3. CDR1 and CDR2 (germline): MDHEN, SYDVKM.

The chain recombines TRBV11-2 with TRBJ2-1; unclear D gene. The CDR3 loop spans 11 amino acids. The V gene's germline CDR1 is SGHAT and CDR2 FQNNGV. V was trimmed by 4 bases and J by 6 bases, leaving 4 bases between them. CDR3 DNA: TGTGCCAGCAGCTATGTCAATGAGCAGTTCTTC. Translation: CASSYVNEQFF.

The chain has TRBV5-5 and TRBJ2-7, with TRBD2 as a possible D gene (6 bases). The V gene's germline CDR1 is SGHKS and CDR2 YYEKEE (reference sequence). This CDR3 spans 15 amino acids. The V and J ends lost 4 bases and 4 bases respectively, with 18 bases between them. CDR3 loop: CASSPAVLGLYEQYV. In nucleotides, the CDR3 is TGTGCCAGCAGCCCGGCTGTGCTAGGACTATACGAGCAGTACGTC.

The rearrangement joins TRBV5-4 to TRBJ2-7; TRBD2 matches 8 bases. Germline V CDR1 and CDR2: SGHNT, YYREEE (reference sequence). The ends lost 1 base at V and 6 bases at J; junction bases unmatched: 3. The CDR3 has 13 residues. The CDR3 DNA reads TGTGCCAGCAGCTTGCAGGGACTAGGCGAGCAGTACGTC. Translated, it gives CASSLQGLGEQYV.

This clone turned up a few times. This chain joins TRBV9 and TRBJ1-4; possibly TRBD1 for D (5 bases). The germline V and J ends were trimmed by 2 bases and 7 bases, with 18 bases remaining between them. The CDR3 totals 16 residues. Germline loops: CDR1 SGDLS, CDR2 YYNGEE. This chain's CDR3 is CASSVSGNQGGEKLFF. The CDR3 region has the DNA TGTGCCAGCAGCGTCTCAGGAAACCAGGGCGGTGAAAAACTGTTTTTT.

The chain carries TRBV19 and TRBJ1-5; D is perhaps TRBD1 (5 bases). Germline CDR1 is LNHDA and CDR2 is SQIVND (reference sequence). The CDR3 runs 17 residues. V lost 7 bases to trimming and J lost 1 base, with 20 bases between them. The CDR3 DNA reads TGTGCCAGTACGGCAGTAGGAGGGGCCATGAGCAATCAGCCCCAGCATTTT. Translated, it gives CASTAVGGAMSNQPQHF.

CDR3 in amino acids: CASSYMGGNYGYTF. The CDR3 region has the DNA TGTGCCAGCAGTTATATGGGGGGTAACTATGGCTACACCTTC. V is TRBV6-5 and J is TRBJ1-2, with TRBD1 as a possible D gene (5 bases). CDR3 length: 14 residues. The V gene's germline CDR1 is MNHEY and CDR2 SVGAGI. Trimming removed 3 bases at V and 1 base at J, with 9 bases between.

The chain links TRBV21-1 to TRBJ1-2. TRBV21-1 is assigned pseudogene status. This CDR3 has 14 amino acids. In nucleotides, the CDR3 is TGTGCCAGCAGCAAAGCGCGGCAGCCCTATGGCTACACCTTC. Protein: CASSKARQPYGYTF.

This clone has more than one count but fewer than ten. The rearrangement links TRBV5-1 to TRBJ2-7; D is perhaps TRBD1 (7 bases). CDR1 SGHRS and CDR2 YFSETQ come from the germline V gene. This CDR3 has 14 residues. Trimming pared 2 bases from V and 3 bases from J, leaving 12 bases between. CDR3 region: CASSLQGTGYEQYF. CDR3 nucleotides: TGCGCCAGCAGCTTACAGGGGACTGGCTACGAGCAGTACTTC.

V is TRBV4-1 and J is TRBJ1-2, with D perhaps matching TRBD1 (5 bases). V was cut by 0 bases and J by 13 bases, with 21 bases left in between. CDR3 size: 15 residues. Germline V gene sequence: CDR1 MGHRA, CDR2 YSYEKL. DNA of the CDR3: TGCGCCAGCAGCCAAGAGGGCTCGTTTGGCAGGGCGGGCACCTTC. Its translation: CASSQEGSFGRAGTF.

This rearrangement joins TRBV10-2 to TRBJ1-5, with D maybe TRBD1 (6 bases). From germline, CDR1 is WSHSY and CDR2 SAAADI. Trimming removed 5 bases from V and 1 base from J, with 9 bases in between. The CDR3 length is 14 residues. The CDR3 DNA reads TGCGCCAGCAGTAGGGGGGGAAGCAATCAGCCCCAGCATTTT. Protein: CASSRGGSNQPQHF.

The chain employs TRBV9 and TRBJ2-5; D remains unclear. The germline V and J ends were trimmed by 0 bases and 3 bases, with 9 bases remaining between them. Germline V CDR1 and CDR2: SGDLS, YYNGEE. The CDR3 spans 14 residues. In DNA, the CDR3 is TGTGCCAGCAGCGTAGGGCAGAGTAAAGAGACCCAGTACTTC. It translates to CASSVGQSKETQYF.

The V and J genes are TRBV5-4 and TRBJ2-5; the D gene is possibly TRBD1 (5 bases). V was clipped by 4 bases and J by 4 bases, with 11 bases between them. The CDR3 runs 13 residues. CDR1 and CDR2 (germline): SGHNT, YYREEE (reference sequence). The DNA for the CDR3 is TGTGCCAGCAGCCAGGACACGCGAGAGACCCAGTACTTC. Translated, it gives CASSQDTRETQYF.

The chain links TRBV7-6 to TRBJ1-2, with a possible D match to TRBD1 (6 bases). This CDR3 is built from 15 residues. V was pared by 2 bases and J by 5 bases, with 15 bases between. Germline CDR1 and CDR2: SGHVS and FNYEAQ. The CDR3 sequence is CASSLHKGGAYGYTF. CDR3 sequence (DNA): TGTGCCAGCAGCTTACATAAAGGGGGGGCTTATGGCTACACCTTC.

This chain joins TRBV29-1 and TRBJ2-7, with TRBD1 identical over 7 bases. Trimming removed 7 bases from V and 7 bases from J; junction bases left unmatched: 16. Per germline, CDR1 SQVTM and CDR2 ANQGSEA. CDR3 size: 14 residues. In DNA form, the CDR3 reads TGCAGCGCCGTGGGACAGCTTACTACGGAAGAGCAGTACTTC. It specifies CSAVGQLTTEEQYF.

The chain combines TRBV19 with TRBJ2-4; no reliable D call. The germline CDR1 and CDR2 sequences are LNHDA and SQIVND (reference sequence). V was pared by 5 bases and J by 0 bases, with 17 bases between. The CDR3 is 17 amino acids. DNA for the CDR3: TGTGCCAGTAGTCCCTGGACGGTCACGCGAGCCAAAAACATTCAGTACTTC. It codes for CASSPWTVTRAKNIQYF. Full variable domain (outside the CDR3, taken from reference TRBV19 and TRBJ2-4): DGGITQSPKYLFRKEGQNVTLSCEQNLNHDAMYWYRQDPGQGLRLIYYSQIVNDFQKGDIAEGYSVSREKKESFPLTVTSAQKNPTAFYLCASSPWTVTRAKNIQYFGAGTRLSVL.

J is TRBJ2-1 and V is TRBV7-9; the D is unclear. From germline, CDR1 is SEHNR and CDR2 FQNEAQ (reference sequence). Between the trimmed V and J ends, which lost 4 bases and 10 bases, there was a span of 11 bases. The CDR3 spans 12 residues. The chain's CDR3 is CASSSPEGEQFF. As DNA, the CDR3 is TGTGCCAGCAGCTCCCCAGAAGGGGAGCAGTTCTTC.